This T cell receptor beta chain appears in the sequencing data of a study of blood T cell repertoires in COVID-19. Study summary: Italy, Spain and the United States were the sources of the convalescent and acute COVID-19 samples. T cells, B-cell-depleted T cells, or PBMCs provided the cDNA or gDNA that served as material.

This CDR3 region has 16 residues. The V segment lost 3 bases and the J segment 2 bases; nucleotides outside the gene matches: 5. From germline, CDR1 is SGHAT and CDR2 FQNNGV. Assay used: immunoSEQ multiplex PCR; TCRdb lists only in-frame clones, some missing. The sample consists of almost 100,000 clones, approximately 86% of them appearing once. The chain combines TRBV11-2 with TRBJ1-1, with 11 bases fitting TRBD1. Sequencing was done on a sample of peripheral blood. This receptor was obtained from a man aged 45 to 65 with acute or convalescent COVID-19. CDR3 DNA: TGTGCCAGCAGCTTCGGACAGGGGGCTCGTAACACTGAAGCTTTCTTT. It yields the protein CASSFGQGARNTEAFF.